Listed below are T cell receptor beta chains from one sample, sequenced in a study of blood T cell repertoires in COVID-19. The repertoire was sequenced with immunoSEQ multiplex PCR; TCRdb's copy has only in-frame clones and lacks some. The sample consists of 90,000 or so clones, about nine tenths of them appearing once. Sequencing was carried out using peripheral blood. These receptors were collected from a man in his 60s with COVID-19, enrolled during active disease. Both conserved end residues are part of each CDR3. The D gene is left open where the match is weak. Size is omitted from some rows. Given values are once, few, many or a class for expanded clones.

D gene	clone size	J gene	V gene	CDR3 protein	CDR3 DNA
NA	NA	TRBJ1-5	TRBV10-3	CAISPTPTDQPQHF	TGTGCCATCAGTCCGACTCCGACCGATCAGCCCCAGCATTTT
TRBD2	few	TRBJ2-3	TRBV7-3	CASSFQAGGTDTQYF	TGTGCCAGCAGCTTTCAAGCGGGAGGCACAGATACGCAGTATTTT
NA	NA	TRBJ1-1	TRBV30	CAWSPWQGSNTEAFF	TGTGCCTGGAGTCCTTGGCAGGGGTCGAACACTGAAGCTTTCTTT
TRBD1	NA	TRBJ1-5	TRBV19	CASSYRGYNQPQHF	TGTGCCAGCTCCTACAGGGGTTACAATCAGCCCCAGCATTTT
TRBD1	NA	TRBJ2-5	TRBV2	CASSGGTGQETQYF	TGTGCCAGCAGTGGGGGGACAGGCCAAGAGACCCAGTACTTC
NA	NA	TRBJ2-3	TRBV7-9	CASSSWGPGTDTQYF	TGTGCCAGCAGCTCATGGGGGCCTGGCACAGATACGCAGTATTTT
TRBD2	NA	TRBJ2-5	TRBV7-8	CASKDGRQETQYF	TGTGCCAGCAAGGACGGGAGGCAAGAGACCCAGTACTTC
NA	NA	TRBJ1-1	TRBV4-2	CASSQRTASNTEAFF	TGTGCCAGCAGCCAACGGACAGCCTCGAACACTGAAGCTTTCTTT
NA	once	TRBJ1-2	TRBV5-4	CASSLGSGGMADYGYTF	TGTGCCAGCAGCTTGGGGTCGGGGGGGATGGCAGACTATGGCTACACCTTC
NA	NA	TRBJ1-4	TRBV2	CASSGNRATNEKLFF	TGTGCCAGCAGTGGCAACAGGGCAACTAATGAAAAACTGTTTTTT
NA	NA	TRBJ1-2	TRBV30	CAWSPGDPLNYGYTF	TGTGCCTGGAGTCCAGGGGACCCCCTTAACTATGGCTACACCTTC
NA	NA	TRBJ1-2	TRBV20-1	CSARAVGYTF	TGCAGTGCTAGAGCAGTCGGCTACACCTTC
NA	NA	TRBJ2-1	TRBV6-2/TRBV6-3	CASSQGTHIYNEQFF	TGTGCCAGCAGCCAAGGGACTCACATTTACAATGAGCAGTTCTTC
TRBD2	NA	TRBJ2-3	TRBV7-9	CASSATSGRAPNTDTQYF	TGTGCCAGCAGCGCCACTAGCGGGAGGGCCCCTAACACAGATACGCAGTATTTT
NA	NA	TRBJ1-3	TRBV30	CAWSTTGRSGNTIYF	TGTGCCTGGAGTACGACAGGACGCTCTGGAAACACCATATATTTT
NA	once	TRBJ1-1	TRBV12-3/TRBV12-4	CASSLSGNEAFF	TGTGCCAGCAGTTTATCGGGGAATGAAGCTTTCTTT
TRBD2	NA	TRBJ2-3	TRBV10-2	CASNPAGSTDTQYF	TGCGCCAGCAACCCAGCGGGGAGCACAGATACGCAGTATTTT
TRBD2	NA	TRBJ2-1	TRBV2	CASSAGTSGTNEQFF	TGTGCCAGCAGTGCCGGGACTAGCGGAACCAATGAGCAGTTCTTC
TRBD2	NA	TRBJ2-1	TRBV29-1	CSVVLLAGGPNNNEQFF	TGCAGCGTGGTTTTACTAGCGGGAGGGCCAAACAACAATGAGCAGTTCTTC
NA	NA	TRBJ1-1	TRBV30	CAWSSRQIYTEAFF	TGTGCCTGGAGCAGTAGACAGATTTACACTGAAGCTTTCTTT
NA	NA	TRBJ2-7	TRBV13	CASSLGDSGDYEQYF	TGTGCCAGCAGCTTAGGAGACTCGGGGGACTACGAGCAGTACTTC
NA	NA	TRBJ1-5	TRBV28	CASRPQGKPQHF	TGTGCCAGCAGACCCCAGGGGAAGCCCCAGCATTTT
NA	NA	TRBJ1-2	TRBV29-1	CSVVQGNYGYTF	TGCAGCGTTGTGCAGGGAAACTATGGCTACACCTTC
TRBD1	NA	TRBJ2-1	TRBV6-2/TRBV6-3	CASSTQGTQFF	TGTGCCAGCAGTACACAGGGGACGCAGTTCTTC
TRBD2	NA	TRBJ2-1	TRBV10-3	CAIGLDSYEQFF	TGTGCCATCGGACTAGACTCCTATGAGCAGTTCTTC